Sequencing of this TCR beta chain was carried out in a study of blood T cell repertoires in COVID-19. About the research overall: COVID-19 samples collected from the United States, Italy and Spain covered acute and convalescent phases. PBMCs, B-cell-depleted T cells, or T cells provided the cDNA or gDNA that made up the material.

The CDR3 is made up of 14 amino acids. Germline CDR1 is SGHTA and CDR2 is FQGTGA. Trimming removed 5 bases at V and 1 base at J, with 11 bases between. In the authors' methods: Reference gene primer amplification yielded estimated nucleated cell counts. Sequencing used immunoSEQ multiplex PCR; TCRdb keeps in-frame clones, though not all of them. The V and J calls and the clone size are those of that table, but D and trimming were determined from the DNA. The sample has tens of thousands of clones, 75% to 90% seen once. This sequence joins TRBV7-3 and TRBJ1-1; TRBD1 might be the D (6 bases). The sequence was obtained from a man between 70 and 80 years old with acute or convalescent COVID-19. The sample taken for sequencing was peripheral blood. The CDR3 is CASSPSTGNTEAFF. The DNA for the CDR3 is TGTGCCAGCAGCCCCTCGACAGGGAACACTGAAGCTTTCTTT.